The rows below give T cell receptor beta chains drawn from one sample of a study of glioma-infiltrating T cells. TCRdb analysed the multiplex PCR reads with MiXCR anew, one entry per CDR3 protein. The sample shows under 200,000 distinct CDR3 sequences, approximately 30% of them seen only once. Sequencing was carried out using glioma tissue, nonneoplastic brain tissue, or PBMCs (not recorded which). Every receptor here comes from a human donor with low-grade glioma or glioblastoma, undergoing nonglioma brain surgery, or in good health (not recorded which). Each CDR3 is given without its conserved first and last residue.

v_gene: TRBV20-1; j_gene: TRBJ2-3; CDR3aa: SARGTADTDTQY
v_gene: TRBV20-1; j_gene: TRBJ2-3; CDR3aa: SATVSGSDTQY
v_gene: TRBV4-1; j_gene: TRBJ2-1; CDR3aa: ASSQAPGDEQF
v_gene: TRBV4-3; j_gene: TRBJ2-3; CDR3aa: ASSQELASTDTQY
v_gene: TRBV6-2/TRBV6-3; j_gene: TRBJ2-7; CDR3aa: ASSSGQGYEQY
v_gene: TRBV6-1; j_gene: TRBJ2-7; CDR3aa: ASRAGTSGSYEQY
v_gene: TRBV4-1; j_gene: TRBJ2-2; CDR3aa: ASSLERREAGELF
v_gene: TRBV9; j_gene: TRBJ1-2; CDR3aa: ASSVDVRNYGYT
v_gene: TRBV2; j_gene: TRBJ2-3; CDR3aa: AEQGSDTQY
v_gene: TRBV4-1; j_gene: TRBJ2-1; CDR3aa: ASSQGTSGGPNEQF
v_gene: TRBV6-1; j_gene: TRBJ2-3; CDR3aa: ASSEVGETDTQY